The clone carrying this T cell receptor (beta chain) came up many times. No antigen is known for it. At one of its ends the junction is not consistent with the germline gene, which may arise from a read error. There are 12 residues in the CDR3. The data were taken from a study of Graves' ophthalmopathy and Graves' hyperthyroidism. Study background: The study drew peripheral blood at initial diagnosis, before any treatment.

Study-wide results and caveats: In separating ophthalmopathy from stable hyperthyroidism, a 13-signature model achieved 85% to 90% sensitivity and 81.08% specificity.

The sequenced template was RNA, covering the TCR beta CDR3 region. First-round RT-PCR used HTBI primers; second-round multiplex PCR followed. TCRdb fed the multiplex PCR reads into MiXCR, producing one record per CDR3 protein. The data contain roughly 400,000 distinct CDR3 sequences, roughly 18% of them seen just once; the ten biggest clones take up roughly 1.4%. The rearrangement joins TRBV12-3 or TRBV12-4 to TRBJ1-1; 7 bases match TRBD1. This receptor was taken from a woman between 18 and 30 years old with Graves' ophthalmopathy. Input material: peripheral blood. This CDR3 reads CVCFDLNRGAFF. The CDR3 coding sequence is TGCGTATGTTTCGACCTGAACAGGGGAGCTTTCTTT.